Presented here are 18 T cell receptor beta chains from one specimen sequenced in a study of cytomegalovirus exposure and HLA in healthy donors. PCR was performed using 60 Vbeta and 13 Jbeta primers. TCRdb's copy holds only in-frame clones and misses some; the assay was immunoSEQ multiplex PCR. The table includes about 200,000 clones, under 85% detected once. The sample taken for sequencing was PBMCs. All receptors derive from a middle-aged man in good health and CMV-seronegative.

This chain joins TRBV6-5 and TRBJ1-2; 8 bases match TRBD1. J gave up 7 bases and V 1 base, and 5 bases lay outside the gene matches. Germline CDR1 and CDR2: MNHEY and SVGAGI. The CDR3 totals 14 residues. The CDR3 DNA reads TGTGCCAGCAGTTACTTCGGGACAGGCTCTGGCTACACCTTC. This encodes CASSYFGTGSGYTF.

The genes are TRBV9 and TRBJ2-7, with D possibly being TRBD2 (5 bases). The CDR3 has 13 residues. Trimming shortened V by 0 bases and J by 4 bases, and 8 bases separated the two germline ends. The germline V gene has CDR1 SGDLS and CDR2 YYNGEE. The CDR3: CASSVALGYEQYF. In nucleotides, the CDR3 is TGTGCCAGCAGCGTAGCACTAGGTTACGAGCAGTACTTC. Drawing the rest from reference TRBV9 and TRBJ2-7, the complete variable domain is DSGVTQTPKHLITATGQRVTLRCSPRSGDLSVYWYQQSLDQGLQFLIQYYNGEERAKGNILERFSAQQFPDLHSELNLSSLELGDSALYFCASSVALGYEQYFGPGTRLTVT.

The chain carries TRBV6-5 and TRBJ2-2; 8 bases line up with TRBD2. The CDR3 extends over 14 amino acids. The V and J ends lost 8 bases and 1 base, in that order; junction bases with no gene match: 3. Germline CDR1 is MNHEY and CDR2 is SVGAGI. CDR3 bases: TGTGCCAGCTCCGGGGGGGTGAACACCGGGGAGCTGTTTTTT. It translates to CASSGGVNTGELFF.

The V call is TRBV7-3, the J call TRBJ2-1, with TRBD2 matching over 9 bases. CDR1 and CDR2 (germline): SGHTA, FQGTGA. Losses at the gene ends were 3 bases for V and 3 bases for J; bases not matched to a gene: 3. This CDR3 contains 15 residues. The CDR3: CASSLLAGDYNEQFF. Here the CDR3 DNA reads TGTGCCAGCAGCTTGTTAGCGGGGGACTACAATGAGCAGTTCTTC.

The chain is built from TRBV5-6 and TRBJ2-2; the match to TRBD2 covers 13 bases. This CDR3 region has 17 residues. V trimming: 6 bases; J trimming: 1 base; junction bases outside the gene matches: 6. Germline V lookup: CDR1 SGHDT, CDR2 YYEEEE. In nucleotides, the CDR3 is TGTGCCAGCAACTATAGGACTAGCGGGAGGAACACCGGGGAGCTGTTTTTT. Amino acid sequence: CASNYRTSGRNTGELFF.

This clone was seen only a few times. The chain's CDR3 is CASSQEPGLGNTEAFF. CDR3 nucleotides: TGCGCCAGCAGCCAAGAGCCGGGGTTGGGGAACACTGAAGCTTTCTTT. J is TRBJ1-1 and V is TRBV4-1; D is uncertain. The CDR3 is made up of 16 amino acids. Per the germline V gene, CDR1 is MGHRA and CDR2 is YSYEKL. V was pared by 0 bases and J by 1 base, with 12 bases between.

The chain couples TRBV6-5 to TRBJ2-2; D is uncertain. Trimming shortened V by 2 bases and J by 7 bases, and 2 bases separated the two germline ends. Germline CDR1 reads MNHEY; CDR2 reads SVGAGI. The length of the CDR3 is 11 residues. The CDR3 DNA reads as TGTGCCAGCAGTTACCTCGGGGAGCTGTTTTTT. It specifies CASSYLGELFF.

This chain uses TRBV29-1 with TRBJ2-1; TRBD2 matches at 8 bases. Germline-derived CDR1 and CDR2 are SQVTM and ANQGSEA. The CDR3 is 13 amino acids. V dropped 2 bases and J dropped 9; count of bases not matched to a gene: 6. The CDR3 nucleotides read TGCAGCGTTGAAACCGGGAGGGCCGGTGAGCAGTTCTTC. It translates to CSVETGRAGEQFF.

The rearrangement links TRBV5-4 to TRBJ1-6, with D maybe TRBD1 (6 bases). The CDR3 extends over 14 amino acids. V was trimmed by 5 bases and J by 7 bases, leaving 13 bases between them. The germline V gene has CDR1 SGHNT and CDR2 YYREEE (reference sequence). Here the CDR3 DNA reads TGTGCCAGCAGTTTAGGACAGACAAATTCACCCCTCCACTTT. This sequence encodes CASSLGQTNSPLHF.

CDR3 amino acids: CASSLERDTYNEQFF. The DNA of the CDR3 is TGTGCCAGCAGCTTAGAGCGGGATACCTACAATGAGCAGTTCTTC. V gene TRBV11-2 combines with J gene TRBJ2-1; weak D call: TRBD2 (6 bases). Trimming removed 0 bases from V and 2 bases from J, with 8 bases in between. The V gene's germline CDR1 is SGHAT and CDR2 FQNNGV. This CDR3 comprises 15 residues.

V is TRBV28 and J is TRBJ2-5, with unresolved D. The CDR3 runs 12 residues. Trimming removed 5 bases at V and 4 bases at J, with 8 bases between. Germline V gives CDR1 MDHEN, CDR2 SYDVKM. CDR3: CASSLSRETQYF. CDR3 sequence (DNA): TGTGCCAGCAGTCTGTCCAGAGAGACCCAGTACTTC.

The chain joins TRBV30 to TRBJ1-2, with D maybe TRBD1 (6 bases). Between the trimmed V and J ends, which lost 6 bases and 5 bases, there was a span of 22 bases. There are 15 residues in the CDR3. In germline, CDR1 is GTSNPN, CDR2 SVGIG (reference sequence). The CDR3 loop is CACSKGRGDDYGYTF. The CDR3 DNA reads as TGTGCCTGCAGTAAGGGCAGGGGAGATGATTATGGCTACACCTTC.

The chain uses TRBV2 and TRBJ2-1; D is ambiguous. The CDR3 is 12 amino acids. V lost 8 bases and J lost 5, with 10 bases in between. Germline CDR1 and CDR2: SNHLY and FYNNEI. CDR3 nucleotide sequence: TGTGCCAGCCTCACAGCTAACAATGAGCAGTTCTTC. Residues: CASLTANNEQFF. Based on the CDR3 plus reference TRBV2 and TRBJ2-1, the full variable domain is EPEVTQTPSHQVTQMGQEVILRCVPISNHLYFYWYRQILGQKVEFLVSFYNNEISEKSEIFDDQFSVERPDGSNFTLKIRSTKLEDSAMYFCASLTANNEQFFGPGTRLTVL.

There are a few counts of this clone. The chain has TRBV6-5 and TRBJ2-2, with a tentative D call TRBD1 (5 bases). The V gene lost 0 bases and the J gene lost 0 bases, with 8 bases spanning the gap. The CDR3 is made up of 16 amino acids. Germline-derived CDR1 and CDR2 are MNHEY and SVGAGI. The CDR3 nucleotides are TGTGCCAGCAGTTACTCTGGGGCTCCGAACACCGGGGAGCTGTTTTTT. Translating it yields CASSYSGAPNTGELFF.

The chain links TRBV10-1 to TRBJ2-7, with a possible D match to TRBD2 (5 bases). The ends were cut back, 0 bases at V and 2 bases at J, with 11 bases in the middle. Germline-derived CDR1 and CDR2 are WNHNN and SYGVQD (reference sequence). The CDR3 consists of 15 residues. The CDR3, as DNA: TGCGCCAGCAGTGAGTCGCATCGGGAACCCTACGAGCAGTACTTC. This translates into CASSESHREPYEQYF.

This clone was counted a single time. The CDR3 is CASRTGGLGYEQYF. As DNA, the CDR3 is TGTGCCAGCAGGACGGGGGGGCTTGGGTACGAGCAGTACTTC. V is TRBV2 and J is TRBJ2-7, with TRBD2 matching 8 bases. V was pared by 6 bases and J by 4 bases, with 8 bases of the junction left unmatched. CDR1 is SNHLY, CDR2 FYNNEI, per germline. The CDR3 runs 14 residues.

CDR3: CASSLSNGVRDTQYF. The CDR3 coding sequence is TGCGCCAGCAGCTTAAGTAACGGGGTTCGGGATACGCAGTATTTT. This chain links TRBV5-1 with TRBJ2-3, with a possible D match to TRBD2 (5 bases). Trimming removed 2 bases from V and 6 bases from J, with 16 bases in between. Germline values: CDR1 SGHRS, CDR2 YFSETQ. This CDR3 is built from 15 residues.

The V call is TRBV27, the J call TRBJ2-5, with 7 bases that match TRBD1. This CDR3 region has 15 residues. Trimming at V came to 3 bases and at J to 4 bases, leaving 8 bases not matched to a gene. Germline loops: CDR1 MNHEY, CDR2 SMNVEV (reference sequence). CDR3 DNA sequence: TGTGCCAGCAGTTTCCTGTCAGGGGGTGTAGAGACCCAGTACTTC. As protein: CASSFLSGGVETQYF.